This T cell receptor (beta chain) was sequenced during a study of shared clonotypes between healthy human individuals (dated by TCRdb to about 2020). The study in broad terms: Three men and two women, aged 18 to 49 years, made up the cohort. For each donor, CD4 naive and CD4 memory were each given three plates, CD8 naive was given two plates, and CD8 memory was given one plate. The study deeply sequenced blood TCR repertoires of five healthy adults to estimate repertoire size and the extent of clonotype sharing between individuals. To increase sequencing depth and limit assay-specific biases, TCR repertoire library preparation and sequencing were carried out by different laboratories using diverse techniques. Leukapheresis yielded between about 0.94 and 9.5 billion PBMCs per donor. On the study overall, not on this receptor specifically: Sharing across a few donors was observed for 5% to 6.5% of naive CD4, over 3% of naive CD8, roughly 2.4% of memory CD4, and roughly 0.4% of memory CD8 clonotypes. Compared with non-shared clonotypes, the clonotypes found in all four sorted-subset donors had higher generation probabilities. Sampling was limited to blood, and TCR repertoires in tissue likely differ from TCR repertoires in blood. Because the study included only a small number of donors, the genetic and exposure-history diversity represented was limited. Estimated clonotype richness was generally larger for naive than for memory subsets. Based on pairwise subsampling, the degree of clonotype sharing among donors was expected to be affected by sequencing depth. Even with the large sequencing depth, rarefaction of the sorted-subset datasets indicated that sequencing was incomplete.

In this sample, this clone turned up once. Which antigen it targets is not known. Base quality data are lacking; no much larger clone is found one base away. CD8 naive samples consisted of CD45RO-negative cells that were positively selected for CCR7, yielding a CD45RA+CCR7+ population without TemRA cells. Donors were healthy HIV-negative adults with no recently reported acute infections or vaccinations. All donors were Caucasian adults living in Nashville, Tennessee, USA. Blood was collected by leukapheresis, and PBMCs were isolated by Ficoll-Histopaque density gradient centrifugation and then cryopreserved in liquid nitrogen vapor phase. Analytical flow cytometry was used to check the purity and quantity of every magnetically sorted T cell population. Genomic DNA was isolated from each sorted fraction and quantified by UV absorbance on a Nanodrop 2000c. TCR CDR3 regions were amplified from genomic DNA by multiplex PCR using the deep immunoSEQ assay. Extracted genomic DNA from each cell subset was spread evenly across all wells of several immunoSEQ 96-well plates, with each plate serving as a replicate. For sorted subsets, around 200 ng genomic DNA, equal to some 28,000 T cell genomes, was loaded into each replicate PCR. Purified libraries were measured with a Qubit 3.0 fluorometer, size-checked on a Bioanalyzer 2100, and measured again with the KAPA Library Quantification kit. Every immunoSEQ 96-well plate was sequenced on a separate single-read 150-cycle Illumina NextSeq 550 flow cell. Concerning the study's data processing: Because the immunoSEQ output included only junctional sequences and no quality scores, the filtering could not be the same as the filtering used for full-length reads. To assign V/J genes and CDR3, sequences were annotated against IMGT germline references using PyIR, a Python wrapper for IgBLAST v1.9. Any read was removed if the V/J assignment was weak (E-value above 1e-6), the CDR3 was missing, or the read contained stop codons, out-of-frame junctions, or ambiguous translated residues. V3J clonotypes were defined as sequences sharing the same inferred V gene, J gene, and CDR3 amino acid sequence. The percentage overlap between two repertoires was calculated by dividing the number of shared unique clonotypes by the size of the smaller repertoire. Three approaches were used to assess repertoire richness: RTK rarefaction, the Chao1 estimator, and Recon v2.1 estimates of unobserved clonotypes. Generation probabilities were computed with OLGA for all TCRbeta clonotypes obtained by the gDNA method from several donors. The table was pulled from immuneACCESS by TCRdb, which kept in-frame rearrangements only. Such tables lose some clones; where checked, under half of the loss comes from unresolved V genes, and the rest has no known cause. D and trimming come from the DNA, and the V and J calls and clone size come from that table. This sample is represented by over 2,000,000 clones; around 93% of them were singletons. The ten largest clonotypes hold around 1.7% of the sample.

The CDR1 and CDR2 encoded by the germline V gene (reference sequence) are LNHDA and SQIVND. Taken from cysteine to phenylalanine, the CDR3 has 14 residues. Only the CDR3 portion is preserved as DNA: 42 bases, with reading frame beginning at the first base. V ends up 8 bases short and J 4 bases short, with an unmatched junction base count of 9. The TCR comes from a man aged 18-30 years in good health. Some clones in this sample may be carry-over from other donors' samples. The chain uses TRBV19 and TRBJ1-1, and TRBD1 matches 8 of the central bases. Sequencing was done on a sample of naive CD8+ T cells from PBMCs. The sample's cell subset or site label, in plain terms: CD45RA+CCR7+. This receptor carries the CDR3 CASRLTGGVTEAFF. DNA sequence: TGTGCCAGTCGTCTAACAGGGGGGGTCACTGAAGCTTTCTTT.